The clone carrying this TCR beta chain was seen only once. Its specificity is unknown. This sample's time point: week 11, during vaccination. The investigators gave 300 ug of mutant IDH1 20-mer peptide in each vaccine dose, together with topical imiquimod. This table comes from immunoSEQ multiplex PCR, and its TCRdb copy is limited to in-frame clones, with some not included. The sample consists of around 24,000 clones, 70% to 80% of them appearing once. The record originates from a study of a mutant IDH1 vaccine in newly diagnosed glioma. Germline V gene lookup returns CDR1 WNHNN and CDR2 SYGVQD (reference sequence). This CDR3 contains 16 residues. J gave up 2 bases and V 2 bases, and 4 bases lay outside the gene matches.

This material consisted of PBMCs, taken from a glioma patient whose treatment included an IDH1 peptide vaccine. The rearrangement links TRBV10-1 to TRBJ2-1, with 9 bases lining up with TRBD1. The source is a man aged 40-49 years with glioma. The CDR3 loop reads CASSERTGEPYNEQFF. CDR3 DNA: TGCGCCAGCAGTGAGCGGACAGGGGAGCCCTACAATGAGCAGTTCTTC.